The 9 T cell receptor beta chains presented below share a single source sample, sequenced in a study of CD8+CD57+ T cells in acquired aplastic anemia. TCR beta VDJ and CDR3 profiling used genomic DNA as template. A single record per CDR3 protein comes from TCRdb applying MiXCR to the reads. The sample records roughly 500,000 distinct CDR3 sequences, about a third being singletons. Individuals selected for sequencing had exhibited CD8+CD57+ cell expansion on flow cytometry. The sample was sorted CD4+, CD8+, or CD8+CD57+ T cells (not recorded which) from PBMCs. Source of these receptors: a human donor with aplastic anemia.

The CDR3: CASSGGFVTGAHEQYF. CDR3 DNA sequence: TGTGCCAGCAGTGGGGGTTTCGTCACAGGGGCCCACGAGCAGTACTTC. This chain joins TRBV2 and TRBJ2-7; 7 bases align to TRBD1. J lost 5 bases, V lost 4 bases, and 14 bases had no gene match. The V gene's germline CDR1 is SNHLY and CDR2 FYNNEI. This CDR3 comprises 16 residues.

The chain is built from TRBV11-2 and TRBJ2-1; the match to TRBD2 covers 8 bases. The CDR3 covers 16 residues. The germline gives CDR1 SGHAT, CDR2 FQNNGV. After removal of 3 bases from V and 8 bases from J, the junction contained 12 bases not matched to a gene. CDR3 residues: CASSFPKRGLDDEQFF. CDR3 DNA: TGTGCCAGCAGCTTCCCGAAAAGGGGACTAGACGATGAGCAGTTCTTC.

This clonotype was recorded once. V is TRBV2 and J is TRBJ2-2; no reliable D call. Trimming removed 4 bases from V and 4 bases from J, with 10 bases in between. Looked up from germline, CDR1 is SNHLY and CDR2 is FYNNEI. The CDR3 is 14 amino acids. For the CDR3, the DNA is TGTGCCAGCAGTGGCGAGTCCTTCACCGGGGAGCTGTTTTTT. Translated, it gives CASSGESFTGELFF.

This clonotype occurred many times. This sequence joins TRBV7-8 and TRBJ2-7, with 7 positions matching TRBD1. The V gene end was trimmed by 2 bases and the J gene end by 0 bases; junction bases not matched to a gene: 1. Germline CDR1 reads SGHVS; CDR2 reads FQNEAQ. This CDR3 is 14 amino acids long. In nucleotides, the CDR3 is TGTGCCAGCAGCTTAAGGGGGCGCTCCTACGAGCAGTACTTC. Protein product: CASSLRGRSYEQYF.

This clonotype was counted at least ten times. V gene TRBV10-1 combines with J gene TRBJ1-2; 7 nucleotides agree with TRBD1. This CDR3 spans 13 amino acids. V shed 5 bases and J 4 bases; nucleotides not matched to a gene: 4. Germline CDR1 WNHNN, CDR2 SYGVQD (reference sequence). In nucleotides, the CDR3 is TGCGCCAGCAGTCGCGACAGGGTCTATGGCTACACCTTC. This codes for CASSRDRVYGYTF.

This clonotype was seen ten or more times. The rearrangement uses TRBV2 and TRBJ2-5, with no clear D. V was trimmed by 3 bases and J by 5 bases, leaving 13 bases between them. Germline V gives CDR1 SNHLY, CDR2 FYNNEI. The CDR3 totals 14 residues. The CDR3 loop reads CASSEIRSEETQYF. CDR3 nucleotide sequence: TGTGCCAGCAGTGAGATTAGAAGCGAGGAGACCCAGTACTTC.

This clonotype was detected a few times. The chain joins TRBV13 to TRBJ2-5; possible D gene TRBD1, 6 bases. The CDR3 length is 16 residues. The germline CDR1 and CDR2 sequences are PRHDT and FYEKMQ (reference sequence). Trimming shortened V by 1 base and J by 5 bases, and 17 bases separated the two germline ends. The CDR3 sequence is CASSLEPGTRLETQYF. In nucleotides, the CDR3 is TGTGCCAGCAGCTTAGAGCCAGGGACAAGACTGGAGACCCAGTACTTC.

The chain links TRBV12-3 or TRBV12-4 to TRBJ1-1, with a weak D call TRBD1 (6 bases). Trimming pared 6 bases from V and 0 bases from J, leaving 14 bases between. The CDR3 covers 15 residues. The CDR3 sequence is CASRRQVGMNTEAFF. For the CDR3, the DNA is TGTGCCAGCAGGAGACAGGTTGGAATGAACACTGAAGCTTTCTTT.

This clonotype has a count of ten or more. This chain joins TRBV19 and TRBJ1-2; possibly TRBD1 for D (5 bases). Germline V gene sequence: CDR1 LNHDA, CDR2 SQIVND (reference sequence). The CDR3 extends over 13 amino acids. V lost 5 bases, J lost 8 bases, and 15 bases lay in between. The CDR3 sequence is CASSRYGGDGYTF. In DNA, the CDR3 is TGTGCCAGTAGTCGATACGGAGGGGACGGCTACACCTTC.